A selection of T cell receptor beta chains follows, all from one sample in a study of cytomegalovirus exposure and HLA in healthy donors. Clones were sequenced by immunoSEQ multiplex PCR, and TCRdb holds only the in-frame ones, with some missing. This table holds around 150,000 clones, roughly 80% found once. Sequencing input: PBMCs. The source is a man aged 18-30 years in good health and CMV-seropositive. Each CDR3 is given without its conserved first and last residue. Each record gives: V gene, J gene, CDR3 protein.

TRBV6-6	TRBJ1-5	ASNAGGGNQPQH
TRBV18	TRBJ2-1	ASSIGLAGAEEQF
TRBV5-1	TRBJ2-1	ASSLGQFSYNEQF
TRBV11-2	TRBJ2-7	ASSLGEYEQY
TRBV5-6	TRBJ2-1	ASSSGLAGNYNEQF
TRBV9	TRBJ2-1	ASSPRLASSYNEQF
TRBV29-1	TRBJ2-7	SVEKTGRVEQY
TRBV15	TRBJ2-3	ATSRAPGLAGVRTDTQY
TRBV28	TRBJ2-5	ASTFSGRQETQY
TRBV10-3	.	AISEWRTGTSGTNEQY
TRBV5-4	TRBJ1-1	ASSLFGGLYTEAF
TRBV5-8	TRBJ1-1	ASSFGGNTEAF
TRBV27	TRBJ2-3	ASTFGGTPNTDTQY
TRBV30	TRBJ2-1	AGNFAWPYNEQF
TRBV2	TRBJ1-5	ASRGQVGRQPQH
TRBV5-1	TRBJ2-2	ASSLLGQGNTGELF